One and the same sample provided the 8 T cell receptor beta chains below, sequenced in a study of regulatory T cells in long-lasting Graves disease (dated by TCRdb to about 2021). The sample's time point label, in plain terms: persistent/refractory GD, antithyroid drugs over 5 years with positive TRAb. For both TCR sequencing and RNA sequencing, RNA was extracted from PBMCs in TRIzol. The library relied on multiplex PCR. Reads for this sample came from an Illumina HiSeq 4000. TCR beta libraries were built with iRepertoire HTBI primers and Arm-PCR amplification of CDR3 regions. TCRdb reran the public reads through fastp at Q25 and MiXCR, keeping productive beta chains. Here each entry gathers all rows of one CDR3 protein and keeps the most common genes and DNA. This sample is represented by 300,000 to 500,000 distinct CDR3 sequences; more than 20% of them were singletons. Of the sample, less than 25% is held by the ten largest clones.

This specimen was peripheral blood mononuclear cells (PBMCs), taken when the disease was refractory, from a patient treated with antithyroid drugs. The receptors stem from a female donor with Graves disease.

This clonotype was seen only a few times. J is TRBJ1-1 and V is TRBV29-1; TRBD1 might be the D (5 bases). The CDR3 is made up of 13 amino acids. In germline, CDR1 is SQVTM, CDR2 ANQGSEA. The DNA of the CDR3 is TGCGGCTCGGGGGGAACAGCGAACACTGAAGCTTTCTTT. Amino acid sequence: CGSGGTANTEAFF.

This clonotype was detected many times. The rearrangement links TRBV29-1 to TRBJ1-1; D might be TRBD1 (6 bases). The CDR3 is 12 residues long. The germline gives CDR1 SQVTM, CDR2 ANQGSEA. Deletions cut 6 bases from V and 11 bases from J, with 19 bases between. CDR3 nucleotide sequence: TGCAGCGTGGAGACACAGGGTCGGGAGGCTTTCTTT. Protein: CSVETQGREAFF.

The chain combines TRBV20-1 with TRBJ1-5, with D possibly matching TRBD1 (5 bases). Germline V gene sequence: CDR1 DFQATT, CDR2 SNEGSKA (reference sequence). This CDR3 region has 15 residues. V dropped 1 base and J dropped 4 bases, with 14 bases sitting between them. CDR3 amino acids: CSARAPGGGNQPQHF. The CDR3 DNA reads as TGCAGTGCTAGAGCTCCCGGGGGTGGGAATCAGCCCCAGCATTTT.

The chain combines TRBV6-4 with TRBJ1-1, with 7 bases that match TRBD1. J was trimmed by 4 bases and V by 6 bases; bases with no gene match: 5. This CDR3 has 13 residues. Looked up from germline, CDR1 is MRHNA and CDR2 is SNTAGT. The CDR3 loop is CASSETGSTEAFF. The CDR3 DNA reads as TGTGCCAGCAGCGAGACAGGGAGCACTGAAGCTTTCTTT.

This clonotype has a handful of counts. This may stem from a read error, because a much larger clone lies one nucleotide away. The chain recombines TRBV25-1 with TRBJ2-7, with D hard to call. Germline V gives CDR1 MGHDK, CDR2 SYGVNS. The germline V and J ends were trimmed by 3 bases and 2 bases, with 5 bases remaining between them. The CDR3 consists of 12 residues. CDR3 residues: CASSDSPYEQYF. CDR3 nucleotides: TGTGCCAGCAGTGACAGTCCCTACGAGCAGTACTTC.

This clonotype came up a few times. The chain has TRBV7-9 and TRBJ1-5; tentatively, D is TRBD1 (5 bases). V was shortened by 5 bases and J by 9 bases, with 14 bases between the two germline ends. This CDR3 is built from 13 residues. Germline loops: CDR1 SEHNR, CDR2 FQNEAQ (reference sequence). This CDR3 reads CASSRDGGWPQHF. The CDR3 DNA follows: TGTGCCAGCAGCAGGGACGGAGGATGGCCCCAGCATTTT.

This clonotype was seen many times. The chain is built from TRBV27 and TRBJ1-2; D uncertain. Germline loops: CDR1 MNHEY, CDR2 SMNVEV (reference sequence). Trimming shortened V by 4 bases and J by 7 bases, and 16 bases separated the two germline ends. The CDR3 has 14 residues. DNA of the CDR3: TGTGCCAGCAGTTCCCCCTCGTTGGGGATTGGCTACACCTTC. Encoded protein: CASSSPSLGIGYTF.

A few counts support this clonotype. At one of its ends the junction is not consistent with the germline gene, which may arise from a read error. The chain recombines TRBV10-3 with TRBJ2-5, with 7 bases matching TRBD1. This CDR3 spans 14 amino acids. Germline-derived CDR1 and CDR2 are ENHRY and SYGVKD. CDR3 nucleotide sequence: TGTGCCAGCAAACCGGGACAGAATCCAGAGACCCGGTACTTC. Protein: CASKPGQNPETRYF.